The next 6 T cell receptor beta chains were all read from a single sample in a study of blood T cell repertoires in COVID-19. The data were produced by immunoSEQ multiplex PCR, yet TCRdb's version contains in-frame clones alone and is incomplete. Among 85,000 to 95,000 clones listed, 85% to 90% were seen once. The sample taken for sequencing was peripheral blood. The receptors were sampled from a woman aged 80 or over with active COVID-19.

The chain joins TRBV6-1 to TRBJ2-2; a weak D match, TRBD2 (7 bases). This CDR3 region has 17 residues. Germline CDR1 reads MNHNS; CDR2 reads SASEGT. V was shortened by 1 base and J by 5 bases, with 17 bases between the two germline ends. The CDR3 region is CASSEVGAGEGTGELFF. The CDR3 DNA follows: TGTGCCAGCAGTGAAGTGGGGGCGGGAGAAGGGACCGGGGAGCTGTTTTTT.

The chain joins TRBV21-1 to TRBJ1-5; the table calls TRBD1, which could not be checked here. TRBV21-1 corresponds to a pseudogene. The CDR3 runs 17 residues. The CDR3, as DNA: TGTGCCAGCAGCGCGCCGTGGACACTGTCTAGCAATCAGCCCCAGCATTTT. It specifies CASSAPWTLSSNQPQHF.

The chain joins TRBV29-1 to TRBJ2-7, with 8 bases aligning to TRBD1. The germline CDR1 and CDR2 sequences are SQVTM and ANQGSEA. There are 14 residues in the CDR3. J lost 6 bases, V lost 6 bases, and 13 bases had no gene match. CDR3 bases: TGCAGCGTCGCCCGAGACAGGGGAATTGGCGAGCAGTACTTC. Protein: CSVARDRGIGEQYF.

The V and J genes are TRBV28 and TRBJ1-4; the D is unclear. V was trimmed by 6 bases and J by 5 bases, leaving 16 bases between them. The CDR3 extends over 15 amino acids. The germline V gene has CDR1 MDHEN and CDR2 SYDVKM. The CDR3 protein is CASSLNWGGNEKLFF. DNA for the CDR3: TGTGCCAGCAGCTTGAACTGGGGAGGGAATGAAAAACTGTTTTTT.

This clone was observed once. The chain couples TRBV11-2 to TRBJ2-7, with 13 positions matching TRBD2. The trim removed 6 bases at V and 7 bases at J, leaving 12 bases unmatched. The CDR3 runs to 16 residues. Germline CDR1 reads SGHAT; CDR2 reads FQNNGV. The CDR3 region has the DNA TGTGCCAGCAGACCAACTAGCGGGAGGGCCTTAGGGGAGCAGTACTTC. Amino acids: CASRPTSGRALGEQYF.

The chain carries TRBV11-1 and TRBJ2-3; 10 bases are a match to TRBD1. Germline CDR1 and CDR2: SGHAT and FQDESV (reference sequence). V lost 5 bases, J lost 3 bases, and 8 bases stayed unmatched. This CDR3 is 16 amino acids long. In nucleotides, the CDR3 is TGTGCCAGCAGCCCCCGGGACAGGGGCATTACAGATACGCAGTATTTT. It specifies CASSPRDRGITDTQYF.